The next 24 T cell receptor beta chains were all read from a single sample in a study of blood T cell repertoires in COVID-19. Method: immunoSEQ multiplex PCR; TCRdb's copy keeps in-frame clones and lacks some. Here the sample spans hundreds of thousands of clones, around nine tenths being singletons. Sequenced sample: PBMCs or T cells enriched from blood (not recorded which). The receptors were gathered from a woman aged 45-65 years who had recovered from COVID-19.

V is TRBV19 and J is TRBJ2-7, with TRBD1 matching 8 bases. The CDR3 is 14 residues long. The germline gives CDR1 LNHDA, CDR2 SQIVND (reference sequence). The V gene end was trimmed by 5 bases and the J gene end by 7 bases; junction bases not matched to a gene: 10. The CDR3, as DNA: TGTGCCAGTAGTCCAGGACAGGGACCATGGGAGCAGTACTTC. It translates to CASSPGQGPWEQYF.

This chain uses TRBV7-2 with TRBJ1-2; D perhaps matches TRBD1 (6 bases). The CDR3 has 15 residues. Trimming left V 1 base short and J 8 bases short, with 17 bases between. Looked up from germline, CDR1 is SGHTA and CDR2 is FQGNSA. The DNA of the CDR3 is TGTGCCAGCAGCTTAGTGGGTCTGGGGGCAGTCGGCTACACCTTC. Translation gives CASSLVGLGAVGYTF.

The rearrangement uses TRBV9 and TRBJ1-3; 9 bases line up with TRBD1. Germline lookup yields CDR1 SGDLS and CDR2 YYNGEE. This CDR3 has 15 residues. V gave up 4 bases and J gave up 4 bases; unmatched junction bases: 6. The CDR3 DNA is TGTGCCAGCAGCCCACAGGGGGCAGCGGGAAACACCATATATTTT. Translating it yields CASSPQGAAGNTIYF.

Written as DNA, the CDR3 is TGCGCCAGCAGCCAAGATAGGGCGGGACAGGCCAATCAGCCCCAGCATTTT. Its protein is CASSQDRAGQANQPQHF. This sequence joins TRBV4-1 and TRBJ1-5; TRBD1 matches 8 bases. The germline V gene has CDR1 MGHRA and CDR2 YSYEKL. The CDR3 has 17 amino acids. The J segment lost 3 bases and the V segment lost 0 bases, leaving 7 bases of the junction unmatched.

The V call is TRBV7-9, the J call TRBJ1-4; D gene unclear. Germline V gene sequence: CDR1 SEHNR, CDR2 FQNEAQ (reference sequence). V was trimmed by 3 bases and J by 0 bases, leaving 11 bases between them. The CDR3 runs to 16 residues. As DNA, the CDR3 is TGTGCCAGCAGCTTTTTGGCGGGAGCAACTAATGAAAAACTGTTTTTT. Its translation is CASSFLAGATNEKLFF.

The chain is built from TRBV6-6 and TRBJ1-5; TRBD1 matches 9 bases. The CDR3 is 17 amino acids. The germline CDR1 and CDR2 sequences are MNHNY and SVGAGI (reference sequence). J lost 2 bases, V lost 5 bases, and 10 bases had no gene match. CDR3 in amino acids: CASSPTQGALRNQPQHF. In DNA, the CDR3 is TGTGCCAGCAGTCCGACACAGGGGGCCTTACGCAATCAGCCCCAGCATTTT.

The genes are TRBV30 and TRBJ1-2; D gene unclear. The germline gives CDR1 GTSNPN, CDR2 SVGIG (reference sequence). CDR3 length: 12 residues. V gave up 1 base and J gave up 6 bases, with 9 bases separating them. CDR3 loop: CAWSETGDGYTF. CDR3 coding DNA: TGTGCCTGGAGTGAGACCGGGGATGGCTACACCTTC.

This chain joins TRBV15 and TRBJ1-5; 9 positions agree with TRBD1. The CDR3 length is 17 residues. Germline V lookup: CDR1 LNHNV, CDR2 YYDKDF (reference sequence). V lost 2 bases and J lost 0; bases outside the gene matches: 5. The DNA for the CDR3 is TGTGCCACCAGCAGAAGGACAGGGGACTATAGCAATCAGCCCCAGCATTTT. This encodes CATSRRTGDYSNQPQHF.

For the CDR3, the DNA is TGTGCCAGCAGTCCGGCACCGGGGGGGCCTAACACCGGGGAGCTGTTTTTT. This sequence encodes CASSPAPGGPNTGELFF. V is TRBV6-6 and J is TRBJ2-2; TRBD2 aligns across 8 bases. Germline lookup yields CDR1 MNHNY and CDR2 SVGAGI (reference sequence). The length of the CDR3 is 17 residues. V trimming: 5 bases; J trimming: 2 bases; junction bases outside the gene matches: 10.

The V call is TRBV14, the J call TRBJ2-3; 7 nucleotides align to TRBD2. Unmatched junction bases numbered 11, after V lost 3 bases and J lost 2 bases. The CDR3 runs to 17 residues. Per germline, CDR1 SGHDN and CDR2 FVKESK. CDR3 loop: CASSQFRAGIYTDTQYF. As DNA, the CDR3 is TGTGCCAGCAGCCAGTTCAGAGCGGGGATATACACAGATACGCAGTATTTT.

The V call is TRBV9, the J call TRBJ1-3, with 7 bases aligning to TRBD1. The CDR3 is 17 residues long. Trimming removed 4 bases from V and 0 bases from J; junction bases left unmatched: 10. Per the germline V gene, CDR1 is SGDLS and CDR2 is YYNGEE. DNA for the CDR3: TGTGCCAGCAGCCTTACAGGGGCCGCGAGCTCTGGAAACACCATATATTTT. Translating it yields CASSLTGAASSGNTIYF.

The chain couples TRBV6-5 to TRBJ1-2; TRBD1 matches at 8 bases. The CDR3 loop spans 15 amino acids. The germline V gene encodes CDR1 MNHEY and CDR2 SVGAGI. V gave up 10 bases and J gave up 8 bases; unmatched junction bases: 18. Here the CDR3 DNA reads TGTGCCACCGAAAATTTCCAGGACAGGGTTGGCGGCTACACCTTC. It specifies CATENFQDRVGGYTF.

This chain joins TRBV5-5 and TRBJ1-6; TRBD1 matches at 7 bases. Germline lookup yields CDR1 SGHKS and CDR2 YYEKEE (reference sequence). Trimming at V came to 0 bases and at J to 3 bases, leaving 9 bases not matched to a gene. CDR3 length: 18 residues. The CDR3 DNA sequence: TGTGCCAGCAGCTTGGTGACGACAGGGTTAAGCTATAATTCACCCCTCCACTTT. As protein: CASSLVTTGLSYNSPLHF.

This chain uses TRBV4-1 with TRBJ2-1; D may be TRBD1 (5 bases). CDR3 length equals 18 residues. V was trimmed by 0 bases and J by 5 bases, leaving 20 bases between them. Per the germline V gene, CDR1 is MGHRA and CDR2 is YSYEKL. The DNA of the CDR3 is TGCGCCAGCAGCCAAGAAGTCGGCAGTGGACACTTGGACAATGAGCAGTTCTTC. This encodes CASSQEVGSGHLDNEQFF.

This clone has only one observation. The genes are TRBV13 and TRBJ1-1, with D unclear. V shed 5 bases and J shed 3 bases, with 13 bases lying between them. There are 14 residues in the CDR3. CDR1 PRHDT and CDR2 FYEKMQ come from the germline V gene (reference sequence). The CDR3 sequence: CASSPSAGYTEAFF. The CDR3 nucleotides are TGTGCCAGCAGCCCCTCGGCGGGGTACACTGAAGCTTTCTTT.

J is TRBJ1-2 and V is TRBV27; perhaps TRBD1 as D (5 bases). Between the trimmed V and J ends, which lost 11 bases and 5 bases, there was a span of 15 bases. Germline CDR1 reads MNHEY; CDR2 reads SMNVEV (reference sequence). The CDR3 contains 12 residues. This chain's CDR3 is CAAGGFRYGYTF. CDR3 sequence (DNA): TGTGCCGCCGGGGGATTTCGGTATGGCTACACCTTC.

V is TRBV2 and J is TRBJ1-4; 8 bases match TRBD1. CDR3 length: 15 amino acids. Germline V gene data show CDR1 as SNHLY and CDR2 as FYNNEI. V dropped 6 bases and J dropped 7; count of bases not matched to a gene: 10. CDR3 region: CASSRRTGSGEKLFF. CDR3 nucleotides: TGTGCCAGCAGCAGAAGGACAGGGTCTGGTGAAAAACTGTTTTTT. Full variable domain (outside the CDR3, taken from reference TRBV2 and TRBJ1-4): EPEVTQTPSHQVTQMGQEVILRCVPISNHLYFYWYRQILGQKVEFLVSFYNNEISEKSEIFDDQFSVERPDGSNFTLKIRSTKLEDSAMYFCASSRRTGSGEKLFFGSGTQLSVL.

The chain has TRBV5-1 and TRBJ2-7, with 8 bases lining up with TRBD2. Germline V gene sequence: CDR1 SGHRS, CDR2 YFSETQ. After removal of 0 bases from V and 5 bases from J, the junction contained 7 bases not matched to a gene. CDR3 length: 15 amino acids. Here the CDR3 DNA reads TGCGCCAGCAGCTTGGCGGGGGGGTTAGCACACGAGCAGTACTTC. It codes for CASSLAGGLAHEQYF.

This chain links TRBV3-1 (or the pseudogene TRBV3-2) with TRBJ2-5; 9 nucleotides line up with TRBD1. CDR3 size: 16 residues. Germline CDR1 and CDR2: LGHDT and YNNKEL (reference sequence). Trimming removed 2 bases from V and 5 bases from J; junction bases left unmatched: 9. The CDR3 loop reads CASSQRGTGSKETQYF. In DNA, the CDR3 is TGTGCCAGCAGCCAACGGGGGACAGGGTCCAAGGAGACCCAGTACTTC.

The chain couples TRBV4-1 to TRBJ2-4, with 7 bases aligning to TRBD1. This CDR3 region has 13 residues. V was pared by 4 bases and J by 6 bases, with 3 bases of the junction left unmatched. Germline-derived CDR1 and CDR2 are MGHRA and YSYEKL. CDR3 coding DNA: TGCGCCAGCAGCCTGGCAGGGGGAAACATTCAGTACTTC. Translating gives CASSLAGGNIQYF.

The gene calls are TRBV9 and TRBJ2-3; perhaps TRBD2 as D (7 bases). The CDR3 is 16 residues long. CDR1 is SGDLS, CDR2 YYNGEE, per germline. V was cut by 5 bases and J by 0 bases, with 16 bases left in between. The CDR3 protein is CASSEAGAVSTDTQYF. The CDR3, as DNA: TGTGCCAGCAGTGAGGCGGGGGCTGTAAGCACAGATACGCAGTATTTT.

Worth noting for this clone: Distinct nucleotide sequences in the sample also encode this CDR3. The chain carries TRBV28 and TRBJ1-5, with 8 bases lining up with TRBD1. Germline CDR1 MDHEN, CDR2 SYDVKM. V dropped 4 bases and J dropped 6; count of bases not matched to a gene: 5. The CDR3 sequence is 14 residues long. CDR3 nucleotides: TGTGCCAGCAGTTCCGACAGGGGACGTCAGCCCCAGCATTTT. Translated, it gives CASSSDRGRQPQHF.

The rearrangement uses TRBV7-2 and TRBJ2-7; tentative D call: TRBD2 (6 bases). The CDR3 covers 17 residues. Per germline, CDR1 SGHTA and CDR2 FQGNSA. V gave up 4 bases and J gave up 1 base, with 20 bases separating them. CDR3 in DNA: TGTGCCAGCAGCTCCGGGGAGGAGGGTGTGATTTCCTACGAGCAGTACTTC. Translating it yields CASSSGEEGVISYEQYF.

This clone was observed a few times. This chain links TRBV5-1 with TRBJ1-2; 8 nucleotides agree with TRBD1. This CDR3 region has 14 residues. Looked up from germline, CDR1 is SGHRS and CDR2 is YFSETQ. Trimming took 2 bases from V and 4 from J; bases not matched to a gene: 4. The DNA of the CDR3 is TGCGCCAGCAGCTTTCTGGGGACAGGCTATGGCTACACCTTC. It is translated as CASSFLGTGYGYTF.